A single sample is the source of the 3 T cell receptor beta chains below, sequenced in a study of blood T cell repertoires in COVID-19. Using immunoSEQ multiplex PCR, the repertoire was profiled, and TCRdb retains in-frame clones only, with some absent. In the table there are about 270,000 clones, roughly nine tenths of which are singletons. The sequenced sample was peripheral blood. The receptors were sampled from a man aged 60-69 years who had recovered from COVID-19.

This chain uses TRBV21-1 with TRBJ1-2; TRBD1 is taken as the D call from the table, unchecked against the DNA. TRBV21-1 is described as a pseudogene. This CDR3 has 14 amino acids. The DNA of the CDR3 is TGTGCCAGCAGCTACCAGGGGGCGGGCTATGGCTACACCTTC. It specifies CASSYQGAGYGYTF.

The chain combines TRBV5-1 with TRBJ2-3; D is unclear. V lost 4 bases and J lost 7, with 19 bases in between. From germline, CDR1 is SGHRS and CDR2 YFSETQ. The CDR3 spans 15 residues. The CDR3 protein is CASSGLHSDSNTQYF. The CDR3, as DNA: TGCGCCAGCAGCGGTCTCCATTCAGATTCAAATACGCAGTATTTT.

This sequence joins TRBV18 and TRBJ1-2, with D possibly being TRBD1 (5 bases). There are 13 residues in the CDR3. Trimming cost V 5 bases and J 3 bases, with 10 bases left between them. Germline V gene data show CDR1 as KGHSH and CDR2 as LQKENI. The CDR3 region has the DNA TGTGCCAGCTCAGCATCCAGGGACTATGGCTACACCTTC. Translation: CASSASRDYGYTF.